The next 9 T cell receptor beta chains were all read from a single sample in a study of blood T cells in healthy people across ages. The authors ran a second PCR of roughly 6 to 12 cycles using a sample-barcoded 5' primer and a J-beta primer mix. MiXCR, applied by TCRdb to the 5' RACE reads, yields one record per CDR3 protein. In the table there are fewer than 2 million distinct CDR3 sequences, about 39% of which are singletons. The sequenced sample consisted of blood. These receptors were collected from a human donor in good health.

A few counts support this clonotype. V gene TRBV12-3 or TRBV12-4 combines with J gene TRBJ2-7; the match to TRBD1 covers 7 bases. The CDR3 is made up of 15 amino acids. V was pared by 3 bases and J by 3 bases, with 8 bases of the junction left unmatched. In DNA form, the CDR3 reads TGTGCCAGCAGTTTGAGGGGGACAGCCGTCTACGAGCAGTACTTC. This codes for CASSLRGTAVYEQYF.

This clonotype was observed a handful of times. The J gene is TRBJ1-1, the V gene TRBV6-6, with D hard to call. V was pared by 6 bases and J by 8 bases, with 10 bases between. This CDR3 spans 11 amino acids. CDR1 is MNHNY, CDR2 SVGAGI, per germline (reference sequence). CDR3 loop: CASRPEGEAFF. The CDR3 region has the DNA TGTGCCAGCAGACCCGAGGGAGAAGCTTTCTTT.

The V and J genes are TRBV10-3 and TRBJ2-5, with D tentatively TRBD1 (7 bases). Trimming took off 4 bases at V and 4 bases at J, with 13 bases between the two ends. Germline assignment: CDR1 ENHRY and CDR2 SYGVKD. The CDR3 contains 14 residues. CDR3 in DNA: TGTGCCATCAGTGCGCAGGGGGGCCCAGAGACCCAGTACTTC. This encodes CAISAQGGPETQYF.

This rearrangement joins TRBV28 to TRBJ2-7; weak D call: TRBD1 (5 bases). Trimming removed 4 bases from V and 9 bases from J, with 16 bases in between. The CDR3 consists of 13 residues. CDR1 MDHEN and CDR2 SYDVKM come from the germline V gene. CDR3 amino acids: CASSYQGPLGQYF. The CDR3 region has the DNA TGTGCCAGCAGTTATCAGGGCCCCCTCGGGCAGTACTTC.

The CDR3 DNA is TGTGCCAGCAGCTCGAGGGGAAACATGAACACTGAAGCTTTCTTT. Its protein product is CASSSRGNMNTEAFF. This chain joins TRBV11-2 and TRBJ1-1; tentative D call: TRBD1 (5 bases). V lost 4 bases and J lost 0, with 12 bases in between. The germline CDR1 and CDR2 sequences are SGHAT and FQNNGV. There are 15 residues in the CDR3.

This CDR3 is CASSLNQGADGYTF. The CDR3 coding sequence is TGTGCCAGCAGCTTAAACCAGGGGGCGGATGGCTACACCTTC. The J gene is TRBJ1-2, the V gene TRBV3-1; 8 bases map to TRBD1. Germline values: CDR1 LGHDT, CDR2 YNNKEL (reference sequence). V lost 5 bases and J lost 6; bases outside the gene matches: 8. This CDR3 comprises 14 residues. Drawing the rest from reference TRBV3-1 and TRBJ1-2, the complete variable domain is DTAVSQTPKYLVTQMGNDKSIKCEQNLGHDTMYWYKQDSKKFLKIMFSYNNKELIINETVPNRFSPKSPDKAHLNLHINSLELGDSAVYFCASSLNQGADGYTFGSGTRLTVV.

This clonotype was recorded a few times. One end of the junction varies from germline; a read error may be responsible. V gene TRBV12-3 or TRBV12-4 combines with J gene TRBJ2-5; D not resolved. This CDR3 has 15 amino acids. CDR3 in amino acids: CASTSSWALQGTQYF. The CDR3, as DNA: TGTGCCAGCACCTCGTCCTGGGCCCTCCAAGGGACCCAGTACTTC.

This clonotype was detected a few times. The chain is built from TRBV12-3 or TRBV12-4 and TRBJ2-3; TRBD2 agrees at 7 bases. V lost 3 bases, J lost 4 bases, and 7 bases stayed unmatched. This CDR3 region has 15 residues. The CDR3 region has the DNA TGTGCCAGCAGTTTCTCAGCGGGGAACGCAGATACGCAGTATTTT. Protein: CASSFSAGNADTQYF.

This chain uses TRBV3-1 with TRBJ2-2; no clear D gene. Germline V gene data show CDR1 as LGHDT and CDR2 as YNNKEL (reference sequence). The CDR3 is made up of 14 amino acids. V was pared by 3 bases and J by 7 bases, with 12 bases between. CDR3 DNA sequence: TGTGCCAGCAGCCAGGGCAGATTCCTCGGGGAGCTGTTTTTT. Amino acid sequence: CASSQGRFLGELFF.